A selection of T cell receptor beta chains follows, all from one sample in a study of spatial heterogeneity in lung cancer. Each CDR3 protein is one row after TCRdb ran MiXCR on the 5' RACE reads. The table shows around 48,000 distinct CDR3 sequences, with approximately 5% occurring only once. Sequencing used PBMCs, obtained at surgery. The source of these receptors is a male donor with early-stage non-small cell lung cancer. The CDR3 runs from the conserved cysteine through the conserved F or W. A D gene is named only where the DNA matches it firmly. Part of the rows lack a size; the others show once, few, many or a class for expanded clones.

TRBJ1-4,TRBV5-1,-,many,14,TGCGCCAGCAGCTTCGGCCAAGTTAATGAAAAACTGTTTTTT,CASSFGQVNEKLFF
TRBJ2-5,TRBV4-2,-,-,14,TGTGCCAGCAGCCAAGTCGGAGGGACAGAGACCGAGTACTTC,CASSQVGGTETEYF
TRBJ1-2,TRBV27,-,-,13,TGTGCCAGCACCGACGCACAGGGACGTGGCTACACCTTC,CASTDAQGRGYTF
TRBJ2-3,TRBV12-3/TRBV12-4,-,-,14,TGTGCCAGCAGTTTAGGCCAGGTGGTGGATACGCAGTATTTT,CASSLGQVVDTQYF
TRBJ2-2,TRBV6-5,-,many,18,TGTGCCAGCAGTTACTCGGGAGCGGGCAGGGGCCCCACCGGGGAGCTGTTTTTT,CASSYSGAGRGPTGELFF
TRBJ1-1,TRBV4-2,TRBD1,many,17,TGTGCCAGCAGCGGACTGGGAACAGGGGGCCGCGGGACTGAAGCTTTCTTT,CASSGLGTGGRGTEAFF
TRBJ2-3,TRBV19,-,many,15,TGTGCCAGTAGTATAGAGGGCAGGGAGGTAGATACGCAGTATTTT,CASSIEGREVDTQYF
TRBJ2-1,TRBV6-2/TRBV6-3,-,many,14,TGTGCCAGCATACGGGGGGCCCAATACAATGAGCAGTTCTTC,CASIRGAQYNEQFF
TRBJ2-1,TRBV30,-,many,12,TGTGCCTGGAGTGTAGCGCTAGTTGAGCAGTTCTTC,CAWSVALVEQFF
TRBJ1-6,TRBV7-2,-,many,13,TGTGCCAGCAGCCCGAGGCCGGATTCACCCCTCCACTTT,CASSPRPDSPLHF
TRBJ1-1,TRBV14,-,few,14,TGTGCCAGCAGCCAATATCTCGGGGACCCAGGGGCTTTCTTT,CASSQYLGDPGAFF
TRBJ2-7,TRBV2,-,few,14,TGTGCCAGCAGTCCATCGCTCGAGGCCAACGAGCAGTACTTC,CASSPSLEANEQYF
TRBJ1-1,TRBV29-1,TRBD1,many,13,TGCAGCGTTGGGGCCAGGGGGGACACTGAAGCTTTCTTT,CSVGARGDTEAFF
TRBJ2-7,TRBV7-2,-,many,11,TGTGCCAGCAGCGGGTACTACGAGCAGTACTTC,CASSGYYEQYF
TRBJ2-1,TRBV11-2,TRBD2,-,15,TGTGCCAGCAGCGAGGCGGGACTAGCGGGAGGGAGACTGTTCTTC,CASSEAGLAGGRLFF
TRBJ2-7,TRBV12-3/TRBV12-4,TRBD1,-,14,TGTGCCAGCAGTTTGGGACAGGGAAACTACGAGCAGTACTTC,CASSLGQGNYEQYF
TRBJ2-3,TRBV7-9,-,many,16,TGTGCCAGCAGCTTAGGTCGGCCAGGGTTCCCAGATACGCAGTATTTT,CASSLGRPGFPDTQYF
TRBJ2-5,TRBV7-2,-,many,13,TGTGCCAGCGTGAGAGGACTCGTGGAGACCCAGTACTTC,CASVRGLVETQYF
TRBJ1-2,TRBV9,TRBD1,many,15,TGTGCCAGCAGCCCCCCCCAAGGGGGCGTCTATGGCTACACCTTC,CASSPPQGGVYGYTF
TRBJ2-2,TRBV4-1,-,many,15,TGCGCCAGCAGCCGGGGGTCAGCTAACACCGGGGAGCTGTTTTTT,CASSRGSANTGELFF
TRBJ2-2,TRBV7-9,TRBD2,few,16,TGTGCCAGCCCGGGCGGGGCGGGAGACAACACCGGGGAGCTGTTTTTT,CASPGGAGDNTGELFF
TRBJ2-1,TRBV7-6,-,-,13,TGTGCCAGCAGCGCCGACTTCTACAATGAGCAGTTCTTC,CASSADFYNEQFF
TRBJ2-7,TRBV12-3/TRBV12-4,-,many,14,TGTGCCAGCGGCCGTGAGGGGCGCATCTACGAGCAGTACTTC,CASGREGRIYEQYF
TRBJ2-7,TRBV5-1,-,many,14,TGCGCCAGCAGGGCGGACACCGACTCCTACGAGCAGTACTTC,CASRADTDSYEQYF
TRBJ2-3,TRBV11-3,-,many,13,TGTGCCAGCAGCCCGGGCCGCCTCGATACGCAGTATTTT,CASSPGRLDTQYF
TRBJ2-3,TRBV11-3,TRBD2,-,14,TGTGCCAGCAGTTTGGGCGGGAGTGCAGATACGCAGTATTTT,CASSLGGSADTQYF
TRBJ2-2,TRBV19,-,few,13,TGTGCCAGTAGTATGGAAGCCGACGGGGAGCTGTTTTTT,CASSMEADGELFF
TRBJ1-4,TRBV28,TRBD1,many,14,TGTGCCAGCAGTGCGACAGGGAGGGATGAAAAACTGTTTTTT,CASSATGRDEKLFF
TRBJ1-1,TRBV18,-,many,14,TGTGCCAGCTCACCAAGACACAACATAGTAGAAGCTTTCTTT,CASSPRHNIVEAFF
TRBJ2-1,TRBV3-1,-,-,15,TGTGCCAGCAGCGCTTTACCGGTTCCCTACAATGAGCAGTTCTTC,CASSALPVPYNEQFF
TRBJ2-5,TRBV6-6,-,many,13,TGTGCCAGCGGAGGTAGCGCACAAGAGACCCAGTACTTC,CASGGSAQETQYF
TRBJ1-5,TRBV28,TRBD1,many,13,TGTGCCAGCAGTTTTCCGGACAGGCAGCCCCAGCATTTT,CASSFPDRQPQHF
TRBJ2-5,TRBV5-1,TRBD1,many,15,TGCGCCAGCAGCCCAGACAGGGCCTTCCAAGAGACCCAGTACTTC,CASSPDRAFQETQYF
TRBJ2-7,TRBV6-5,-,many,15,TGTGCCAGCAGGAACAGTGGGGCCACGAGGGGCGAGCAGTACTTC,CASRNSGATRGEQYF
TRBJ2-1,TRBV4-3,-,many,13,TGCGCCAGCAGCCAAGTCAAACCCGGCGAGCAGTTCTTC,CASSQVKPGEQFF
TRBJ1-5,TRBV12-3/TRBV12-4,TRBD1,few,13,TGTGCCAGCAGTCGGGACAGGATTCAGCCCCAGCATTTT,CASSRDRIQPQHF
TRBJ2-5,TRBV5-1,-,many,14,TGCGCCAGCAGCGATATGGCGGGGAGGGAGACCCAGTACTTC,CASSDMAGRETQYF